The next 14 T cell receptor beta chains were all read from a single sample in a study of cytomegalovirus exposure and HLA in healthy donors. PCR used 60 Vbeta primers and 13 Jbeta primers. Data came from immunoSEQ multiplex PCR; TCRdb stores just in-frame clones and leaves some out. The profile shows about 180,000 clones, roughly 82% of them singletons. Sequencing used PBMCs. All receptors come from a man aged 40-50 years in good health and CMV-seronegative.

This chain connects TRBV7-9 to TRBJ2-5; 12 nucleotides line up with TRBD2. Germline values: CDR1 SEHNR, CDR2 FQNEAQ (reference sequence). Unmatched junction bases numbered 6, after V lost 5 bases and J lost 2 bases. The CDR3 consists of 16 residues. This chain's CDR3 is CASSRGTSGLQETQYF. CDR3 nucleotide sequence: TGTGCCAGCAGCCGAGGGACTAGCGGGCTTCAAGAGACCCAGTACTTC.

In nucleotides, the CDR3 is TGTGCCAGCAGTGACGCGGGACTCAGCCCAGATACGCAGTATTTT. As protein: CASSDAGLSPDTQYF. The genes are TRBV2 and TRBJ2-3, with D possibly matching TRBD2 (6 bases). This CDR3 is 15 amino acids long. Germline V gives CDR1 SNHLY, CDR2 FYNNEI. Trimming took 3 bases from V and 4 from J, leaving 14 bases between them.

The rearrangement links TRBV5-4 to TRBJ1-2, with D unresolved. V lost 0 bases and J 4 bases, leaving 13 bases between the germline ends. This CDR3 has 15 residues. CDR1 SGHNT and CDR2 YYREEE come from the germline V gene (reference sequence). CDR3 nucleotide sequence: TGTGCCAGCAGCTTGGCCAGGCAGACGATCTATGGCTACACCTTC. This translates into CASSLARQTIYGYTF.

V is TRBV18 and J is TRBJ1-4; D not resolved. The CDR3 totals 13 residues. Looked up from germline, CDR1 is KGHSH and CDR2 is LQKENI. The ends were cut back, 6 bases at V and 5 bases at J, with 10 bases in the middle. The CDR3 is CASSKRTNEKLFF. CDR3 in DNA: TGTGCCAGCTCCAAGCGCACAAATGAAAAACTGTTTTTT.

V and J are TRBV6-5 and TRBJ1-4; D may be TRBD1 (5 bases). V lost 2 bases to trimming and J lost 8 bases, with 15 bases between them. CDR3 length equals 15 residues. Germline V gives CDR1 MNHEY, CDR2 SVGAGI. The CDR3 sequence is CASSYDQGGGEKLFF. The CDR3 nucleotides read TGTGCCAGCAGTTACGATCAGGGAGGAGGCGAAAAACTGTTTTTT.

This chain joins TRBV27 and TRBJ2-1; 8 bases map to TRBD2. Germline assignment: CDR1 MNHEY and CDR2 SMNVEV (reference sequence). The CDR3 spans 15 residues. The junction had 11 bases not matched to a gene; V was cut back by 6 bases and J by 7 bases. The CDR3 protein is CASRNPGLGRNEQFF. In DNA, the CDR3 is TGTGCCAGCAGGAACCCGGGACTAGGGAGGAATGAGCAGTTCTTC.

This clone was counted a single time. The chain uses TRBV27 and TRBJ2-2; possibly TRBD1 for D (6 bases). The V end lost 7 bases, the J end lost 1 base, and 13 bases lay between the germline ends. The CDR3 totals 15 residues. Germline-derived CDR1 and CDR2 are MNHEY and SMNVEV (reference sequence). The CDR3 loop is CASTLGRGNTGELFF. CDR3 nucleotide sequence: TGTGCCAGCACCCTCGGCAGGGGGAACACCGGGGAGCTGTTTTTT.

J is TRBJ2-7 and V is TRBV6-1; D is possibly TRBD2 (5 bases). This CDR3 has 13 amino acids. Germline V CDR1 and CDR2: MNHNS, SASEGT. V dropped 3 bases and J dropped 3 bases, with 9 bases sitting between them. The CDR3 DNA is TGTGCCAGCAGTGACTTCGGGAACTACGAGCAGTACTTC. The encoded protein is CASSDFGNYEQYF.

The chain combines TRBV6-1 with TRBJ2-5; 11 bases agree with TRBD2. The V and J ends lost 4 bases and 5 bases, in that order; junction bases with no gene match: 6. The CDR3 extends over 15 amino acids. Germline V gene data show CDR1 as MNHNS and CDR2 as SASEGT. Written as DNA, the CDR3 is TGTGCCAGCAGTGCGGGGACTAGCGGACTGGAGACCCAGTACTTC. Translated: CASSAGTSGLETQYF.

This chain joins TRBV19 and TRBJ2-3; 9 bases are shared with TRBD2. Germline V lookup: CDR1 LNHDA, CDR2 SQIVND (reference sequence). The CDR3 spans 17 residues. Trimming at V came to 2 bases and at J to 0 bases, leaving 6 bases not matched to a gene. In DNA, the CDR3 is TGTGCCAGTAGTATAATCAGCGGGGGGTCTAGCACAGATACGCAGTATTTT. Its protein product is CASSIISGGSSTDTQYF.

CDR3 amino acids: CASSVGRLGLANNEQFF. The CDR3, as DNA: TGTGCCAGCAGCGTAGGTCGTTTGGGACTAGCTAACAATGAGCAGTTCTTC. V and J are TRBV9 and TRBJ2-1; 9 bases are shared with TRBD2. The CDR3 consists of 17 residues. The V and J ends lost 0 bases and 5 bases, in that order; junction bases with no gene match: 9. Germline CDR1 reads SGDLS; CDR2 reads YYNGEE.

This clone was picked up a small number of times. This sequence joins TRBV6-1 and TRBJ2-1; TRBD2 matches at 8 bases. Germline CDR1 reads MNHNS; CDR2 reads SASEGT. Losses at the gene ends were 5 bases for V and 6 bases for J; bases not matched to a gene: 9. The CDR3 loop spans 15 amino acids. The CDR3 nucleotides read TGTGCCAGCAGTATAACCGGGGGGGAAAGCAATGAGCAGTTCTTC. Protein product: CASSITGGESNEQFF.

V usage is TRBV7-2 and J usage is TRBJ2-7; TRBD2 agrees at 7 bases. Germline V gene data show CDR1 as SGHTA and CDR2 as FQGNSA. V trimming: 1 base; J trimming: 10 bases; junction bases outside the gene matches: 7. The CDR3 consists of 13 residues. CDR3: CASSLDLAVTQYF. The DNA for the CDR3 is TGTGCCAGCAGCTTAGATCTAGCGGTAACACAGTACTTC.

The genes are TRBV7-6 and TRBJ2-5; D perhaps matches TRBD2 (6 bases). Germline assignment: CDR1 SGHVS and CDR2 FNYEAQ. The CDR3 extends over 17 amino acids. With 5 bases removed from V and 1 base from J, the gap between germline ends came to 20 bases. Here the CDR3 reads CASSRGGTGRLQETQYF. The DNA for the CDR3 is TGTGCCAGCAGCCGTGGGGGGACCGGACGCCTCCAAGAGACCCAGTACTTC.